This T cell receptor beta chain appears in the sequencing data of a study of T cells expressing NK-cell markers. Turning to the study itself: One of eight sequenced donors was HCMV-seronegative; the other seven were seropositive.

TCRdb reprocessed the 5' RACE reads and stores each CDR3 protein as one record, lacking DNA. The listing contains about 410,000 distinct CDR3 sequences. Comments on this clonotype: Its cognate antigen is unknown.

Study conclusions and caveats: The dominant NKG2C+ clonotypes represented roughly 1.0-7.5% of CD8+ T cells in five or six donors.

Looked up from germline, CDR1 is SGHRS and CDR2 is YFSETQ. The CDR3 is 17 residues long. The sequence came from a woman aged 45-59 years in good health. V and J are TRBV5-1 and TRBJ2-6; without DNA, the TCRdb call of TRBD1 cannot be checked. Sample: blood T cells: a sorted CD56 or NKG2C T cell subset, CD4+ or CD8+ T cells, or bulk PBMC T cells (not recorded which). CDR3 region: CASSSYLTGSGANVLTF.